These T cell receptor beta chains were read from a single sample in a study of PD-1 blockade in classical Hodgkin lymphoma. The method was immunoSEQ multiplex PCR; TCRdb's version includes in-frame clones alone and lacks a portion of them. The table has roughly 50,000 clones, around 90% seen once. Specimen: peripheral blood mononuclear cells (PBMCs), collected before the fourth cycle of nivolumab. These receptors were obtained from a human donor with classical Hodgkin lymphoma. Each CDR3 is given with its conserved first and last residue. Each record gives: D gene, clone size, J gene, V gene, CDR3 protein, CDR3 DNA. A D gene is named only where the DNA matches it firmly. Expanded clones are given a class, and other clones once, few, many or no size at all.

D gene: -
clone size: -
J gene: TRBJ2-5
V gene: TRBV7-3
CDR3 protein: CASSQGETQYF
CDR3 DNA: TGTGCCAGCAGCCAGGGGGAGACCCAGTACTTC

D gene: -
clone size: once
J gene: TRBJ1-1
V gene: TRBV6-5
CDR3 protein: CASSVMGAQNTEAFF
CDR3 DNA: TGTGCCAGCAGTGTCATGGGGGCTCAGAACACTGAAGCTTTCTTT

D gene: -
clone size: -
J gene: TRBJ2-3
V gene: TRBV10-3
CDR3 protein: CAISEYSSTDTQYF
CDR3 DNA: TGTGCCATCAGTGAGTACTCTAGCACAGATACGCAGTATTTT

D gene: TRBD1
clone size: -
J gene: TRBJ1-1
V gene: TRBV19
CDR3 protein: CASSIGTGNTEAFF
CDR3 DNA: TGTGCCAGTAGTATTGGGACAGGGAACACTGAAGCTTTCTTT

D gene: -
clone size: -
J gene: TRBJ2-7
V gene: TRBV5-4
CDR3 protein: CASSLPPGGNLGEQYF
CDR3 DNA: TGTGCCAGCAGCCTGCCCCCGGGCGGGAATTTAGGCGAGCAGTACTTC

D gene: TRBD1
clone size: -
J gene: TRBJ2-4
V gene: TRBV7-9
CDR3 protein: CASSLAGGASKNIQYF
CDR3 DNA: TGTGCCAGCAGCTTGGCAGGGGGCGCCTCCAAAAACATTCAGTACTTC

D gene: TRBD2
clone size: -
J gene: TRBJ2-2
V gene: TRBV13
CDR3 protein: CASSLGLAGGPDTGELFF
CDR3 DNA: TGTGCCAGCAGCTTAGGACTAGCGGGAGGGCCGGACACCGGGGAGCTGTTTTTT

D gene: -
clone size: -
J gene: TRBJ1-1
V gene: TRBV6-5
CDR3 protein: CASSYSGREAFF
CDR3 DNA: TGTGCCAGCAGTTACTCGGGCAGGGAAGCTTTCTTT

D gene: -
clone size: -
J gene: TRBJ1-5
V gene: TRBV28
CDR3 protein: CASSSFGWPQHF
CDR3 DNA: TGTGCCAGCAGTTCCTTTGGGTGGCCCCAGCATTTT

D gene: -
clone size: -
J gene: TRBJ1-3
V gene: TRBV12-2
CDR3 protein: CASRLVWGDMGESISGNTIYF
CDR3 DNA: TGTGCAAGTCGCTTAGTTTGGGGCGATATGGGCGAGTCCATCTCTGGAAACACCATATATTTT

D gene: -
clone size: few
J gene: TRBJ2-1
V gene: TRBV30
CDR3 protein: CAWSGVLARVGFTNEQFF
CDR3 DNA: TGTGCCTGGAGTGGGGTACTAGCCCGAGTCGGTTTTACGAATGAGCAGTTCTTC

D gene: -
clone size: -
J gene: TRBJ1-3
V gene: TRBV29-1
CDR3 protein: CSVVDSGNTIYF
CDR3 DNA: TGCAGCGTTGTTGACTCTGGAAACACCATATATTTT

D gene: -
clone size: -
J gene: TRBJ1-5
V gene: TRBV6-5
CDR3 protein: CASSSGRDYSNQPQHF
CDR3 DNA: TGTGCCAGCAGTTCGGGCAGGGATTATAGCAATCAGCCCCAGCATTTT

D gene: -
clone size: -
J gene: TRBJ2-2
V gene: TRBV5-5
CDR3 protein: CASSPPRLGTGELFF
CDR3 DNA: TGTGCCAGCAGCCCCCCCCGTCTAGGCACCGGGGAGCTGTTTTTT

D gene: TRBD2
clone size: -
J gene: TRBJ2-1
V gene: TRBV7-3
CDR3 protein: CASSHLPLAGALYNEQFF
CDR3 DNA: TGTGCCAGCAGCCATCTTCCTCTAGCGGGGGCCCTCTACAATGAGCAGTTCTTC

D gene: -
clone size: -
J gene: TRBJ1-3
V gene: TRBV9
CDR3 protein: CASSERSQAAGNTIYF
CDR3 DNA: TGTGCCAGCAGCGAACGCTCCCAGGCGGCGGGAAACACCATATATTTT

D gene: TRBD1
clone size: -
J gene: TRBJ2-7
V gene: TRBV27
CDR3 protein: CASSTYTRGLTYEQYF
CDR3 DNA: TGTGCCAGCAGTACGTACACAAGGGGGCTGACCTACGAGCAGTACTTC

D gene: -
clone size: -
J gene: TRBJ2-3
V gene: TRBV2
CDR3 protein: CASSFTDTQYF
CDR3 DNA: TGTGCCAGCAGCTTCACAGATACGCAGTATTTT

D gene: -
clone size: once
J gene: TRBJ2-5
V gene: TRBV18
CDR3 protein: CASSSETQYF
CDR3 DNA: TGTGCCAGCTCGTCAGAGACCCAGTACTTC

D gene: -
clone size: -
J gene: TRBJ2-2
V gene: TRBV6-5
CDR3 protein: CASSYSAVGELFF
CDR3 DNA: TGTGCCAGCAGTTACTCGGCCGTCGGGGAGCTGTTTTTT

D gene: -
clone size: -
J gene: TRBJ2-4
V gene: TRBV30
CDR3 protein: CAWSWSSSKNIQYF
CDR3 DNA: TGTGCCTGGAGCTGGTCTAGCTCCAAAAACATTCAGTACTTC

D gene: TRBD1
clone size: -
J gene: TRBJ2-1
V gene: TRBV18
CDR3 protein: CASSGGTGAIDEQFF
CDR3 DNA: TGTGCCAGCTCAGGCGGGACAGGGGCGATTGATGAGCAGTTCTTC

D gene: -
clone size: -
J gene: TRBJ1-3
V gene: TRBV9
CDR3 protein: CASSRLDSGNTIYF
CDR3 DNA: TGTGCCAGCAGCAGGCTGGATTCTGGAAACACCATATATTTT

D gene: -
clone size: -
J gene: TRBJ2-1
V gene: TRBV14
CDR3 protein: CASSQGRSGYEQFF
CDR3 DNA: TGTGCCAGCAGCCAGGGGCGCAGTGGGTATGAGCAGTTCTTC

D gene: -
clone size: -
J gene: TRBJ2-3
V gene: TRBV29-1
CDR3 protein: CSISSRTDTQYF
CDR3 DNA: TGCAGCATTTCTTCTCGCACAGATACGCAGTATTTT

D gene: -
clone size: -
J gene: TRBJ2-1
V gene: TRBV30
CDR3 protein: CAWSLGGKDYNEQFF
CDR3 DNA: TGTGCCTGGAGTCTTGGCGGGAAGGACTACAATGAGCAGTTCTTC

D gene: -
clone size: -
J gene: TRBJ2-1
V gene: TRBV14
CDR3 protein: CASSQGGSERYNEQFF
CDR3 DNA: TGTGCCAGCAGCCAAGGAGGAAGCGAAAGGTACAATGAGCAGTTCTTC

D gene: -
clone size: -
J gene: TRBJ2-2
V gene: TRBV5-1
CDR3 protein: CASSLADVPTGELFF
CDR3 DNA: TGCGCCAGCAGCTTGGCCGACGTTCCCACCGGGGAGCTGTTTTTT

D gene: -
clone size: -
J gene: TRBJ2-7
V gene: TRBV5-1
CDR3 protein: CASSLESMSVSEQYF
CDR3 DNA: TGCGCCAGCAGCTTAGAATCGATGTCGGTTTCCGAGCAGTACTTC

D gene: -
clone size: -
J gene: TRBJ2-7
V gene: TRBV19
CDR3 protein: CASSIQPYEQYF
CDR3 DNA: TGTGCCAGTAGTATCCAGCCCTACGAGCAGTACTTC

D gene: -
clone size: once
J gene: TRBJ2-2
V gene: TRBV30
CDR3 protein: CAWITTTGELFF
CDR3 DNA: TGTGCCTGGATTACAACCACCGGGGAGCTGTTTTTT

D gene: TRBD1
clone size: -
J gene: TRBJ2-3
V gene: TRBV5-1
CDR3 protein: CASSLADRGADTQYF
CDR3 DNA: TGCGCCAGCAGCTTGGCCGACAGGGGAGCAGATACGCAGTATTTT

D gene: -
clone size: -
J gene: TRBJ2-7
V gene: TRBV18
CDR3 protein: CASSLQGGGDEQYF
CDR3 DNA: TGTGCCAGCTCGCTACAAGGAGGGGGCGACGAGCAGTACTTC

D gene: TRBD1
clone size: -
J gene: TRBJ1-1
V gene: TRBV25-1
CDR3 protein: CASSDEGARVNTEAFF
CDR3 DNA: TGTGCCAGCAGTGATGAGGGGGCGCGAGTGAACACTGAAGCTTTCTTT

D gene: TRBD2
clone size: once
J gene: TRBJ2-7
V gene: TRBV4-1
CDR3 protein: CASSQDSPGLAGEGRNEQYF
CDR3 DNA: TGCGCCAGCAGCCAAGATAGCCCGGGACTAGCGGGAGAGGGTCGTAACGAGCAGTACTTC

D gene: TRBD1
clone size: -
J gene: TRBJ1-2
V gene: TRBV27
CDR3 protein: CASSLLGQPSNYGYTF
CDR3 DNA: TGTGCCAGCAGTTTATTGGGACAGCCTTCTAACTATGGCTACACCTTC

D gene: -
clone size: -
J gene: TRBJ1-5
V gene: TRBV9
CDR3 protein: CASSAEGSYNQPQHF
CDR3 DNA: TGTGCCAGCAGCGCCGAGGGGAGCTACAATCAGCCCCAGCATTTT

D gene: TRBD2
clone size: -
J gene: TRBJ2-1
V gene: TRBV6-5
CDR3 protein: CASGGLAGGQNEQFF
CDR3 DNA: TGTGCCAGCGGGGGACTAGCGGGAGGCCAGAATGAGCAGTTCTTC

D gene: TRBD1
clone size: -
J gene: TRBJ2-7
V gene: TRBV11-3
CDR3 protein: CASSFSGTGPYEQYF
CDR3 DNA: TGTGCCAGCAGCTTTTCCGGGACAGGGCCCTACGAGCAGTACTTC

D gene: -
clone size: -
J gene: TRBJ1-2
V gene: TRBV5-4
CDR3 protein: CASSLDTRNNYGYTF
CDR3 DNA: TGTGCCAGCAGCTTGGATACACGTAATAACTATGGCTACACCTTC

D gene: -
clone size: -
J gene: TRBJ2-7
V gene: TRBV15
CDR3 protein: CATSRDKGYEQYF
CDR3 DNA: TGTGCCACCAGCAGAGATAAAGGGTACGAGCAGTACTTC

D gene: TRBD1
clone size: -
J gene: TRBJ1-5
V gene: TRBV5-1
CDR3 protein: CASSSGQGSNQPQHF
CDR3 DNA: TGCGCCAGCAGCTCGGGACAGGGTAGCAATCAGCCCCAGCATTTT

D gene: -
clone size: -
J gene: TRBJ1-5
V gene: TRBV15
CDR3 protein: CATSRDLQDSNQPQHF
CDR3 DNA: TGTGCCACCAGCAGAGATTTACAGGATAGCAATCAGCCCCAGCATTTT

D gene: -
clone size: once
J gene: TRBJ1-3
V gene: TRBV18
CDR3 protein: CASSSKEKVGTIYF
CDR3 DNA: TGTGCCAGCTCGTCCAAGGAAAAGGTTGGCACCATATATTTT